This record covers a single T cell receptor (beta chain). Its antigen is as yet unknown. It was at deep level that the assay was run. TCRdb's table, derived via immunoSEQ multiplex PCR, lists solely in-frame clones and lacks some. The table lists more than 2 million clones, 85% to 95% of them singletons. This CDR3 region has 17 residues. The germline gives CDR1 PRHDT, CDR2 FYEKMQ (reference sequence). V lost 5 bases and J lost 0; bases outside the gene matches: 12. The sample belongs to a study of shared clonotypes between healthy human individuals. General observations from the study: Represented diversity (both genetic and exposure-history) was limited by the small number of donors.

The source material was naive CD4+ T cells sorted from blood. Specified subset: CD45RA+ positively selected. This TCR was recovered from a man in his late teens or twenties in good health. The chain is built from TRBV13 and TRBJ1-1; 7 positions agree with TRBD1. In DNA, the CDR3 is TGTGCCAGCAGCCCCCGGGACAGAAAATTCATGAACACTGAAGCTTTCTTT. Protein product: CASSPRDRKFMNTEAFF.